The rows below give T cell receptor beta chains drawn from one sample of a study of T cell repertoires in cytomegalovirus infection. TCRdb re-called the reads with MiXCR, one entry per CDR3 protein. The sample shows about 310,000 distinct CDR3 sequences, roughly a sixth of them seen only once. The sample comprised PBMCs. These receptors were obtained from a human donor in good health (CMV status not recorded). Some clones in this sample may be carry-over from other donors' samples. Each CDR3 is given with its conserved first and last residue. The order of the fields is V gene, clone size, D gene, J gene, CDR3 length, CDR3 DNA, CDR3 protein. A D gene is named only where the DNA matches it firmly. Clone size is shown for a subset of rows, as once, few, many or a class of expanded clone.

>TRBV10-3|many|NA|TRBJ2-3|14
TGTGCCACCCGTGGCAGGGGTCAGACAGATACGCAGTATTTT
CATRGRGQTDTQYF
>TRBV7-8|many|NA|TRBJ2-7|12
TGTGCCAGCAGCCTAATCGACCACGAGCAGTACTTC
CASSLIDHEQYF
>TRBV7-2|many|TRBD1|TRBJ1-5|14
TGTGCCAGCAGTACCGACAGGGTCGGACAGCCCCAGCATTTT
CASSTDRVGQPQHF
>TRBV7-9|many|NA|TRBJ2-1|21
TGTGCCAGCAGCCCAGCGGCTGGGCGGGGCAGTCCCGACTCCTCCTACAATGAGCAGTTCTTC
CASSPAAGRGSPDSSYNEQFF
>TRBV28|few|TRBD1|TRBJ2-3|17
TGTGCCAGCCGCGGTTTCGACAGGGCAACCTTCACAGATACGCAGTATTTT
CASRGFDRATFTDTQYF
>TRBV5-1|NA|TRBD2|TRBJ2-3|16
TGCGCCAGCAGCCGCAGGACTAGCGGGGGGGCAGATACGCAGTATTTT
CASSRRTSGGADTQYF
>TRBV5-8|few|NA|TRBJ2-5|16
TGTGCCAGCAGCGACCGGGAGACAGTCATCGGGGAGACCCAGTACTTC
CASSDRETVIGETQYF
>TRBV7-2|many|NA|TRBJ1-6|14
TGTGCCAGCAGCTCCCCGGGTTTTTATTCACCCCTCCACTTT
CASSSPGFYSPLHF
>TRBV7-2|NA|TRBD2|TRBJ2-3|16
TGTGCCAGCAGGCGAAACGGGGGGGGAAGCACAGATACGCAGTATTTT
CASRRNGGGSTDTQYF
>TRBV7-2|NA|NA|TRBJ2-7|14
TGTGCCAGCAGCTTAGGACCGGTCTCCTACGAGCAGTACTTC
CASSLGPVSYEQYF
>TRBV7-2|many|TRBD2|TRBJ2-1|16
TGTGCCAGCAGCTTAGCCGGGGGGGGCCCCTACAATGAGCAGTTCTTC
CASSLAGGGPYNEQFF
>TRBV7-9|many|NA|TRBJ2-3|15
TGTGCCAGCAGTCCTCCGGGACTTCACACAGATACGCAGTATTTT
CASSPPGLHTDTQYF
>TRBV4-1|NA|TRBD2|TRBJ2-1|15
TGCGCCAGCAGCCAATTGCTAGCGGGGTCATATGAGCAGTTCTTC
CASSQLLAGSYEQFF
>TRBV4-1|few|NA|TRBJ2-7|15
TGTGCCAGCAGCCAAGGATCGGGGGATACCTACGAGCAGTACTTC
CASSQGSGDTYEQYF
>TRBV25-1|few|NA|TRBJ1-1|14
TGTGCCAGCAGTGCGTACTCTACTTGGACAGAAGCTTTCTTT
CASSAYSTWTEAFF
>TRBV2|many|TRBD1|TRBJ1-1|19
TGTGCCAGCAGTGAAAGCCCACCGGGACAGGGGGCTAAGGGGACTGAAGCTTTCTTT
CASSESPPGQGAKGTEAFF
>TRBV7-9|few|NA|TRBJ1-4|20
TGTGCCAGCAGCATCCGGGACAACCGTGCTTCTGTCACGACTAATGAAAAACTGTTTTTT
CASSIRDNRASVTTNEKLFF
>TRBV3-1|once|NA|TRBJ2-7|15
TGTGCCAGCAGCCAAGGTGGCGGGGAGTACTACGAGCAGTACTTC
CASSQGGGEYYEQYF
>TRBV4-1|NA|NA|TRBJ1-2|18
TGTGCCAGCAGCCAAGTCAGCGGGACCTCGACTACAAACTATGGCTACACCTTC
CASSQVSGTSTTNYGYTF
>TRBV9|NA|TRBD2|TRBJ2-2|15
TGTGCCAGCAGCCCCCAGCGGGGGGGTACCGGGGAGCTGTTTTTT
CASSPQRGGTGELFF
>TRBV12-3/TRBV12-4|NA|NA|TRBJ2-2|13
TGTGCCAGCAGTTTAGTTGTACATGGGGAGCTGTTTTTT
CASSLVVHGELFF
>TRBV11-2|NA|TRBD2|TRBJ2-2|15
TGTGCCAGCAGCTCACTAGCGGCCCACGCCGGGGAGCTGTTTTTT
CASSSLAAHAGELFF
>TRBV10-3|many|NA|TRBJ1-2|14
TGTGCCATCAGGCAGCGGAACAAGACGGATGGCTACACCTTC
CAIRQRNKTDGYTF
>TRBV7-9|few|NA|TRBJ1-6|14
TGTGCCAGCAGCACACAGGGATTTAATTCACCCCTCCACTTT
CASSTQGFNSPLHF
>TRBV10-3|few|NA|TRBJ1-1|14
TGTGCCATCAGTAGAGAGGGTGCGAACACTGAAGCTTTCTTT
CAISREGANTEAFF
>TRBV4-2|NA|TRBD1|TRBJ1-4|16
TGTGCCAGCAGCCCGGGACAGGGGGCCTCAGGTGAAAAACTGTTTTTT
CASSPGQGASGEKLFF
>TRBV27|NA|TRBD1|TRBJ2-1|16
TGTGCCAGCAGTCCCTCCGGGACAGGGACCTACAATGAGCAGTTCTTC
CASSPSGTGTYNEQFF
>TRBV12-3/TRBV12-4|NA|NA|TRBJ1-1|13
TGTGCCAGCAGTTTAGAAGCCGGCGCTGAAGCTTTCTTT
CASSLEAGAEAFF
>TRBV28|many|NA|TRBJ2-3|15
TGTGCCAGCAGTTTATGGGCGCCTCGTACGGGAACGCAGTATTTT
CASSLWAPRTGTQYF
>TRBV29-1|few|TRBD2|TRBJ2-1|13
TGCAGCGTTGATCTAGCGGGGGCCGGAAAGCAGTTCTTC
CSVDLAGAGKQFF
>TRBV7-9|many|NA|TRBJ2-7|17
TGTGCCAGCAGCGGAGGAGTTCGACGTGGGGGTTACTACGAGCAGTACTTC
CASSGGVRRGGYYEQYF
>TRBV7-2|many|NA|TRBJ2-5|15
TGTGCCAGCAGCTTAGCAGTCGGAATACAAGAGACCCAGTACTTC
CASSLAVGIQETQYF
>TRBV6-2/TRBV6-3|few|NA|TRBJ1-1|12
TGTGTGGCTGGTATCCCGAACACTGAAGCTTTCTTT
CVAGIPNTEAFF
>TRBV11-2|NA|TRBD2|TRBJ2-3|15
TGTGCCAGCAGCTTCGGGGCATCTAGCGGGGTTACGCAGTATTTT
CASSFGASSGVTQYF
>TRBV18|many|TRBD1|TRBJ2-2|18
TGTGCCAGCTCACCACCGGGACAGGGCTCAACGAACACCGGGGAGCTGTTTTTT
CASSPPGQGSTNTGELFF